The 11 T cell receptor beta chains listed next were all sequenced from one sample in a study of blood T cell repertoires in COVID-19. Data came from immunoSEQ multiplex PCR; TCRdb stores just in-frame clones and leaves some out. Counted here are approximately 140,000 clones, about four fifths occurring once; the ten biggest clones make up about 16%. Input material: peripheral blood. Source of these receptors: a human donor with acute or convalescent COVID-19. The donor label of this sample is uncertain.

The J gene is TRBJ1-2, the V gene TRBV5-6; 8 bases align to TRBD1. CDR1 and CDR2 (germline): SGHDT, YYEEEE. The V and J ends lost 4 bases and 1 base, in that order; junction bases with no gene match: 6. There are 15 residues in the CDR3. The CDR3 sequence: CASSPGTGSNYGYTF. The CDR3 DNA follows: TGTGCCAGCAGCCCCGGGACAGGAAGTAACTATGGCTACACCTTC. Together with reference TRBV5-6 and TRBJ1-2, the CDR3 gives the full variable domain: DAGVTQSPTHLIKTRGQQVTLRCSPKSGHDTVSWYQQALGQGPQFIFQYYEEEERQRGNFPDRFSGHQFPNYSSELNVNALLLGDSALYLCASSPGTGSNYGYTFGSGTRLTVV.

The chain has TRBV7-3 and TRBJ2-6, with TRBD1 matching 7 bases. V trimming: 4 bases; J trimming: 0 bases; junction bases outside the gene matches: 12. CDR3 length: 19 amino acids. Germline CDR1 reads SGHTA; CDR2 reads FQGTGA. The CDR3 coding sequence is TGTGCCAGCAGCTCCCGCGTCGACAGGGAACGCTCTGGGGCCAACGTCCTGACTTTC. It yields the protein CASSSRVDRERSGANVLTF.

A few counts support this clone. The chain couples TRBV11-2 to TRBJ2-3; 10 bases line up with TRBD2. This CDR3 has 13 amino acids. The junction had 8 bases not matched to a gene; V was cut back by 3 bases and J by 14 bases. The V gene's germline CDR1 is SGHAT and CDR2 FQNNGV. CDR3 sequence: CASSLEFLAGVYF. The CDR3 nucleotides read TGTGCCAGCAGCTTGGAATTTCTAGCGGGGGTGTATTTT.

DNA for the CDR3: TGTGCCAGCAGCGGAGAGGGAAGATTCTCTGGAAACACCATATATTTT. Translation gives CASSGEGRFSGNTIYF. The chain has TRBV9 and TRBJ1-3; no reliable D call. This CDR3 comprises 16 residues. CDR1 is SGDLS and CDR2 is YYNGEE in the germline V gene. Trimming took 3 bases from V and 0 from J, leaving 13 bases between them.

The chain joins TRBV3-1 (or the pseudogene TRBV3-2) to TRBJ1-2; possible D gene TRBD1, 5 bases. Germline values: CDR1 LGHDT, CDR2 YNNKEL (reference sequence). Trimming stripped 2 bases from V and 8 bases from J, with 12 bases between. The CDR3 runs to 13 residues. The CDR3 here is CASSQRDGLGYTF. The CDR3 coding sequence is TGTGCCAGCAGCCAACGGGACGGACTAGGCTACACCTTC.

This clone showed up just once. The CDR3 protein is CASSLTSGGLQETQYF. The CDR3 nucleotides are TGCGCCAGCAGCCTGACTAGCGGGGGGCTCCAAGAGACCCAGTACTTC. This chain links TRBV4-3 with TRBJ2-5, with 13 positions matching TRBD2. The V and J ends lost 4 bases and 1 base, in that order; junction bases with no gene match: 3. The CDR3 extends over 16 amino acids. Germline loops: CDR1 LGHNA, CDR2 YSLEER.

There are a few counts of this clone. DNA of the CDR3: TGCGCCAGCAGCCAAGACTCAGGACATTACGAGCAGTACTTC. This sequence encodes CASSQDSGHYEQYF. The chain combines TRBV4-3 with TRBJ2-7, with D possibly TRBD1 on 5 matching bases. The CDR3 spans 14 residues. Germline CDR1 and CDR2: LGHNA and YSLEER. V lost 0 bases and J 4 bases, leaving 10 bases between the germline ends.

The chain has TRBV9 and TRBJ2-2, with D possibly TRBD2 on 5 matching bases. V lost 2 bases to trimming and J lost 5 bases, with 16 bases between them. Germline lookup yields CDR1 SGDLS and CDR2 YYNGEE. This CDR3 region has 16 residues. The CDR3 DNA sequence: TGTGCCAGCAGCGTCGCCACGGGAAAGGGAACCGGGGAGCTGTTTTTT. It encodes CASSVATGKGTGELFF.

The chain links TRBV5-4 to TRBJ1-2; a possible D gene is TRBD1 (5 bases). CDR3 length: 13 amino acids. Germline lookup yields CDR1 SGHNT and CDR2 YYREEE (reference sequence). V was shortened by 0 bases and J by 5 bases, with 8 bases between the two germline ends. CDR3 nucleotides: TGTGCCAGCAGCTTGGACAGGCGTTATGGCTACACCTTC. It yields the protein CASSLDRRYGYTF.

As DNA, the CDR3 is TGTGCCAGCAGTTACTCGGGGTGGGACAGAATTATGAACACTGAAGCTTTCTTT. It yields the protein CASSYSGWDRIMNTEAFF. The genes are TRBV6-2 or TRBV6-3 and TRBJ1-1, with 7 nucleotides matching TRBD1. CDR3 length equals 18 residues. Per germline, CDR1 MNHEY and CDR2 SVGEGT. The ends lost 0 bases at V and 0 bases at J; junction bases unmatched: 10.

CDR3 sequence reads: CASRPPGQGNQPQHF. The CDR3 nucleotides read TGTGCCAGCAGGCCCCCGGGACAGGGGAATCAGCCCCAGCATTTT. The chain uses TRBV27 and TRBJ1-5, with TRBD1 matching over 10 bases. The CDR3 consists of 15 residues. Germline-derived CDR1 and CDR2 are MNHEY and SMNVEV (reference sequence). V shed 6 bases, J shed 4 bases, and the junction held 6 bases outside the gene matches.